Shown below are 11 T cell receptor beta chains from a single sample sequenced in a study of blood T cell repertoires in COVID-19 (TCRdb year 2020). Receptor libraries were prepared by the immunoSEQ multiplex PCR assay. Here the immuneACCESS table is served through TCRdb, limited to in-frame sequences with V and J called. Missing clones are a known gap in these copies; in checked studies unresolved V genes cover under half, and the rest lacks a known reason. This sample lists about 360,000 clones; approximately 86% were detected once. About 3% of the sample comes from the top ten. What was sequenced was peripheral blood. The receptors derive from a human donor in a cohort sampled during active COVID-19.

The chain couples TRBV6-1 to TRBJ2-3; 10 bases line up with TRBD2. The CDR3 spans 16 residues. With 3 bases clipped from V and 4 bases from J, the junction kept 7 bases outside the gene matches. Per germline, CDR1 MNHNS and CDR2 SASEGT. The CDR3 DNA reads TGTGCCAGCAGTGAGTTAGCGGGGGGAACCCCAGATACGCAGTATTTT. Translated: CASSELAGGTPDTQYF.

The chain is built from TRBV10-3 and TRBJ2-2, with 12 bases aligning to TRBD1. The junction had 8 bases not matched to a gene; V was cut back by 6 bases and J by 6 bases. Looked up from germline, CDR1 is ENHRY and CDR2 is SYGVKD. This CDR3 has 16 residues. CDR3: CAIRPPGTGGPGELFF. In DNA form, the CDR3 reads TGTGCCATCAGGCCTCCGGGGACAGGGGGCCCCGGGGAGCTGTTTTTT.

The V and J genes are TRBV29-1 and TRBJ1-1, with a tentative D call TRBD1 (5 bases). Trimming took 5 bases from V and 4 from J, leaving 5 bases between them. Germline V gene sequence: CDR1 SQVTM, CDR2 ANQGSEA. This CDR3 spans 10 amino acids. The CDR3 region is CSVQGTEAFF. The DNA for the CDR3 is TGCAGCGTTCAGGGCACTGAAGCTTTCTTT. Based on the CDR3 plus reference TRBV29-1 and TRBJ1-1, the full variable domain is SAVISQKPSRDICQRGTSLTIQCQVDSQVTMMFWYRQQPGQSLTLIATANQGSEATYESGFVIDKFPISRPNLTFSTLTVSNMSPEDSSIYLCSVQGTEAFFGQGTRLTVV.

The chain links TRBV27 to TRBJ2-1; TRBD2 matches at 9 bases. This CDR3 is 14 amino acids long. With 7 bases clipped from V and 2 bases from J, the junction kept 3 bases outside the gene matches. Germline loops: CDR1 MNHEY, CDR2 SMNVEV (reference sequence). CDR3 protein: CASTVAGAYNEQFF. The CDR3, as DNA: TGTGCCAGCACCGTAGCGGGAGCCTACAATGAGCAGTTCTTC.

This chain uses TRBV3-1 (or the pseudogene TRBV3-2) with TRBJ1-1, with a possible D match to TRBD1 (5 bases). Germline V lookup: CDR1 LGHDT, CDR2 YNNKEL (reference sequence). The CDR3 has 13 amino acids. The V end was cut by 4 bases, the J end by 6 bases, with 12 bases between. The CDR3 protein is CASSRGRGSEAFF. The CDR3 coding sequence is TGTGCCAGCAGCCGGGGAAGGGGCTCTGAAGCTTTCTTT.

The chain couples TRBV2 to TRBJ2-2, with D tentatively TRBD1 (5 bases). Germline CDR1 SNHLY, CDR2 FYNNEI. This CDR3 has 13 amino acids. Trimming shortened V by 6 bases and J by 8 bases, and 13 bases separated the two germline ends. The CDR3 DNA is TGTGCCAGCAGGGCGACAGAAATTGGGGAGCTGTTTTTT. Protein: CASRATEIGELFF.

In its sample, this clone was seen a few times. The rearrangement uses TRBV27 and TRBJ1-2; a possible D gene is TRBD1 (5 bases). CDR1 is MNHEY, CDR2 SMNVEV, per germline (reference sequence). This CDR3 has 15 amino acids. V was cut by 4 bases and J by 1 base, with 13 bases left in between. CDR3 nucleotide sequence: TGTGCCAGCAGTTCGCAGGGTCTGGGTAACTATGGCTACACCTTC. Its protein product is CASSSQGLGNYGYTF.

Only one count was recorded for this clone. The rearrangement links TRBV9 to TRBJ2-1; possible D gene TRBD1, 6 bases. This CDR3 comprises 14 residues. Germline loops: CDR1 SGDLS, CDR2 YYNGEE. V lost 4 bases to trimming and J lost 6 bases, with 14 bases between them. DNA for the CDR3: TGTGCCAGCAGCTTGAGGACAGCATCCAATGAGCAGTTCTTC. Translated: CASSLRTASNEQFF.

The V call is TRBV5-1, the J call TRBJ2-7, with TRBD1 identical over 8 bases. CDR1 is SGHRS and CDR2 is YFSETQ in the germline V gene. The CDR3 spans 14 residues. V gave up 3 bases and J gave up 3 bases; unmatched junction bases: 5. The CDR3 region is CASSSGTGDYEQYF. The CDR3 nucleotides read TGCGCCAGCAGCTCCGGGACAGGAGACTACGAGCAGTACTTC.

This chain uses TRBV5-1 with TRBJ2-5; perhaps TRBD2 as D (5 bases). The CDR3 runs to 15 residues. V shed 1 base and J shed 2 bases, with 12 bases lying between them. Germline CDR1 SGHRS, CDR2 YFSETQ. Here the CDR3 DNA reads TGCGCCAGCAGCTTGAGGCCTAGCTGGCAAGAGACCCAGTACTTC. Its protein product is CASSLRPSWQETQYF.

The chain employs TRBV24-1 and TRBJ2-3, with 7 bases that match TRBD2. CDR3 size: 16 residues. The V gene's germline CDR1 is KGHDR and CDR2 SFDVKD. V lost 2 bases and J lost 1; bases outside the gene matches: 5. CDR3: CATSDWGGLGTDTQYF. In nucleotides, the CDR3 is TGTGCCACCAGTGATTGGGGGGGTCTTGGCACAGATACGCAGTATTTT.